Listed below are T cell receptor beta chains from one sample, sequenced in a study of T cell responses to AZD1222 COVID-19 vaccine. TCRdb keeps only in-frame clones here, not all; method: immunoSEQ multiplex PCR. The table lists about 130,000 clones, over 75% of them singletons. The material sequenced was peripheral blood, taken on day 0 of AZD1222 vaccination. These receptors came from an adult in good health. CDR3s include the opening cysteine and the closing phenylalanine or tryptophan. Fields, in order: CDR3 DNA, CDR3 protein, D gene, clone size, J gene, V gene. The D gene is left open where the match is weak. The size field is filled for only some rows; it gives once, few, many or a size class.

DNA: TGTGCCAGCAGCCTCGACGGGTCCTACAATGAGCAGTTCTTC; CDR3: CASSLDGSYNEQFF; D: .; size: few; J: TRBJ2-1; V: TRBV7-9
DNA: TGTGCCACCAGCAGAGATTTTGGCAGGGGGAACACTGAAGCTTTCTTT; CDR3: CATSRDFGRGNTEAFF; D: .; size: .; J: TRBJ1-1; V: TRBV15
DNA: TGTGCCTGGAGTGAGGGGGGGACTTATGGCTACACCTTC; CDR3: CAWSEGGTYGYTF; D: .; size: .; J: TRBJ1-2; V: TRBV30
DNA: TGTGCCAGCAGTTCAGAGCGGGAGTTGAATTACAATGAGCAGTTCTTC; CDR3: CASSSERELNYNEQFF; D: TRBD2; size: .; J: TRBJ2-1; V: TRBV28
DNA: TGTGCCAGCAGTTTTGGCGGGAGAGATACGCAGTATTTT; CDR3: CASSFGGRDTQYF; D: TRBD2; size: .; J: TRBJ2-3; V: TRBV12-3/TRBV12-4
DNA: TGTGCCAGCAGCGCCCTAGAAGGCGGGGAGCTGTTTTTT; CDR3: CASSALEGGELFF; D: .; size: .; J: TRBJ2-2; V: TRBV9
DNA: TGTGCCAGCAGTTTACATGTCGTGGGAGGTGGCTACACCTTC; CDR3: CASSLHVVGGGYTF; D: .; size: .; J: TRBJ1-2; V: TRBV28
DNA: TGCGCCAGCAGCCATCAAACCCGGAGCACTGAAGCTTTCTTT; CDR3: CASSHQTRSTEAFF; D: .; size: .; J: TRBJ1-1; V: TRBV4-1
DNA: TGTGCCTGGAGTCTAGGGGGGGACTCTGGAAACACCATATATTTT; CDR3: CAWSLGGDSGNTIYF; D: .; size: .; J: TRBJ1-3; V: TRBV30
DNA: TGTGCCAGCAGCCCTACTGCTTTAAACTATGGCTACACCTTC; CDR3: CASSPTALNYGYTF; D: .; size: once; J: TRBJ1-2; V: TRBV7-2
DNA: TGTGCCTGGAGTGCCCATGATGGGGTTTACTCTGGAAACACCATATATTTT; CDR3: CAWSAHDGVYSGNTIYF; D: .; size: .; J: TRBJ1-3; V: TRBV30
DNA: TGTGCCAGCAGTTTACGCCTAAATTCACCCCTCCACTTT; CDR3: CASSLRLNSPLHF; D: .; size: once; J: TRBJ1-6; V: TRBV27
DNA: TGTGCCAGCTCACCAGTGGCGGGGTCGGAAGAGACCCAGTACTTC; CDR3: CASSPVAGSEETQYF; D: .; size: .; J: TRBJ2-5; V: TRBV18
DNA: TGTGCCAGCAGCGTCTTTCGGACTAGCGGGGGGCTGGATACGCAGTATTTT; CDR3: CASSVFRTSGGLDTQYF; D: TRBD2; size: .; J: TRBJ2-3; V: TRBV9
DNA: TGTGCCGCCGGGGGGGCCCTGACAGATACGCAGTATTTT; CDR3: CAAGGALTDTQYF; D: TRBD2; size: once; J: TRBJ2-3; V: TRBV6-5
DNA: TGTGCCTGGGACCTAGGGAGGGTGGAGACCCAGTACTTC; CDR3: CAWDLGRVETQYF; D: TRBD2; size: .; J: TRBJ2-5; V: TRBV30
DNA: TGTGCCAGCAGCCCTCCAGGAGGATACGAGCAGTACTTC; CDR3: CASSPPGGYEQYF; D: .; size: few; J: TRBJ2-7; V: TRBV3-1/TRBV3-2
DNA: TGTGCCAGCAGCGACACGTCAACAGGGTGGGGGACTGAAGCTTTCTTT; CDR3: CASSDTSTGWGTEAFF; D: .; size: .; J: TRBJ1-1; V: TRBV2
DNA: TGTGCCAGCAGTTTTGGCGGGTCTAGCACAGATACGCAGTATTTT; CDR3: CASSFGGSSTDTQYF; D: .; size: .; J: TRBJ2-3; V: TRBV28
DNA: TGTGCCAGCAGCCGAGGGGGAGCCCTCTCTGGGGCCAACGTCCTGACTTTC; CDR3: CASSRGGALSGANVLTF; D: .; size: .; J: TRBJ2-6; V: TRBV6-2/TRBV6-3
DNA: TGCAGCGCTACGGACTTGAACACTGAAGCTTTCTTT; CDR3: CSATDLNTEAFF; D: .; size: .; J: TRBJ1-1; V: TRBV29-1
DNA: TGTGCCAGCACCCCCGGGGGGGCAGAGCAGTTCTTC; CDR3: CASTPGGAEQFF; D: TRBD2; size: .; J: TRBJ2-1; V: TRBV5-6
DNA: TGCGCCAGCAGCTTGGGCCGGACAACCAACACTGAAGCTTTCTTT; CDR3: CASSLGRTTNTEAFF; D: .; size: .; J: TRBJ1-1; V: TRBV5-1
DNA: TGTGCCAGCACCTCGACAACCGCTTCCTACAATGAGCAGTTCTTC; CDR3: CASTSTTASYNEQFF; D: .; size: once; J: TRBJ2-1; V: TRBV6-5
DNA: TGTGCCAGTAGTATAGAAGTGGTGGGTAGCTATGGCTACACCTTC; CDR3: CASSIEVVGSYGYTF; D: .; size: .; J: TRBJ1-2; V: TRBV19
DNA: TGTGCCAGCAGCGCAGGGGCAGAAGGCGGCTACGGCTACACCTTC; CDR3: CASSAGAEGGYGYTF; D: .; size: .; J: TRBJ1-2; V: TRBV7-9
DNA: TGTGCCAGTAGTAATTCAGCGGACAGGGGGCGAGGTGGCTACACCTTC; CDR3: CASSNSADRGRGGYTF; D: TRBD1; size: .; J: TRBJ1-2; V: TRBV19
DNA: TGTGCCAGCAGCGCACAAAGGAGTACTGAAGCTTTCTTT; CDR3: CASSAQRSTEAFF; D: .; size: .; J: TRBJ1-1; V: TRBV9
DNA: TGTGCCATCAGTGAGTCACGTGGAGGAGGGGCTGCTAACTATGGCTACACCTTC; CDR3: CAISESRGGGAANYGYTF; D: .; size: once; J: TRBJ1-2; V: TRBV10-3